Below are 9 T cell receptor beta chains sequenced from a single sample in a study of cytomegalovirus exposure and HLA in healthy donors (dated by TCRdb to 2016 to 2017). Library preparation used the immunoSEQ multiplex PCR assay. For the multiplex PCR, a mixture combining 60 forward primers for TCR Vbeta segments and 13 reverse primers for TCR Jbeta segments was used. TCRdb mirrors the immuneACCESS table, restricted to in-frame sequences. Some clones are absent from its copies; in checked studies, under half trace to an unresolved V gene, and the reason for the others is unknown. This sample has tens of thousands of clones in its table, and around 40% of those were observed once. Under 2% of the sample is taken by the ten largest. The sample consisted of PBMCs. The receptors stem from a woman aged 45-59 years in good health and CMV-seronegative.

The chain recombines TRBV5-6 with TRBJ1-4, with TRBD1 matching over 7 bases. The germline CDR1 and CDR2 sequences are SGHDT and YYEEEE. The CDR3 loop spans 14 amino acids. V dropped 2 bases and J dropped 8; count of bases not matched to a gene: 6. In DNA, the CDR3 is TGTGCCAGCAGCTTTCCGACAGGGAGGGAAAAACTGTTTTTT. Its protein is CASSFPTGREKLFF.

The sample holds a few counts of this clone. The gene calls are TRBV4-2 and TRBJ2-1, with D perhaps TRBD1 (6 bases). The germline gives CDR1 LGHNA, CDR2 YNFKEQ. The CDR3 runs to 16 residues. The V end was cut by 2 bases, the J end by 8 bases, with 19 bases between. The CDR3 spells CASSQITGYSRDEQFF. The DNA for the CDR3 is TGTGCCAGCAGCCAAATTACAGGGTATTCTCGGGATGAGCAGTTCTTC.

This clone has just a few counts. V gene TRBV7-2 combines with J gene TRBJ2-1; perhaps TRBD1 as D (5 bases). CDR3 length: 13 amino acids. V gave up 5 bases and J gave up 5 bases, with 10 bases separating them. Per germline, CDR1 SGHTA and CDR2 FQGNSA. CDR3 coding DNA: TGTGCCAGCAGCCAACGCAGGGACAATGAGCAGTTCTTC. It codes for CASSQRRDNEQFF.

V usage is TRBV7-9 and J usage is TRBJ2-3, with 14 bases that match TRBD2. The CDR3 extends over 17 amino acids. CDR1 SEHNR and CDR2 FQNEAQ come from the germline V gene (reference sequence). V shed 5 bases, J shed 1 base, and the junction held 5 bases outside the gene matches. The CDR3 nucleotides are TGTGCCAGCAGCCAGGGACTAGCGGGAGCTCGCACAGATACGCAGTATTTT. It codes for CASSQGLAGARTDTQYF.

This sequence joins TRBV7-5 and TRBJ2-7; TRBD2 is the table's D call and was not checked against the DNA. TRBV7-5 is a documented pseudogene. The CDR3 runs to 14 residues. The CDR3 region is CVRSPGTSPYEQYF. CDR3 sequence (DNA): TGTGTCAGAAGCCCAGGGACTTCCCCCTACGAGCAGTACTTC.

This clone has only a few counts. The chain carries TRBV7-8 and TRBJ2-1; 8 bases align to TRBD1. This CDR3 region has 17 residues. After removal of 0 bases from V and 7 bases from J, the junction contained 11 bases not matched to a gene. CDR1 is SGHVS, CDR2 FQNEAQ, per germline. The CDR3 region is CASSLARRQGALNEQFF. CDR3 in DNA: TGTGCCAGCAGCTTAGCTAGGAGGCAGGGGGCTCTAAATGAGCAGTTCTTC.

The V call is TRBV19, the J call TRBJ1-2, with D tentatively TRBD1 (6 bases). CDR1 is LNHDA, CDR2 SQIVND, per germline (reference sequence). V lost 3 bases and J lost 2, with 10 bases in between. This CDR3 has 14 amino acids. CDR3 loop: CASSIGTPNYGYTF. CDR3 sequence (DNA): TGTGCCAGTAGTATCGGGACACCCAACTATGGCTACACCTTC.

This chain connects TRBV30 to TRBJ1-1, with TRBD1 matching over 8 bases. The CDR3 runs to 13 residues. J gave up 2 bases and V 5 bases, and 4 bases lay outside the gene matches. Germline values: CDR1 GTSNPN, CDR2 SVGIG (reference sequence). In nucleotides, the CDR3 is TGTGCCTGGTCAACAGGGGGAAACACTGAAGCTTTCTTT. Encoded protein: CAWSTGGNTEAFF.

This clone came up a few times. The chain is built from TRBV5-4 and TRBJ2-1, with 9 bases that match TRBD1. Germline CDR1 and CDR2: SGHNT and YYREEE (reference sequence). Trimming cost V 4 bases and J 9 bases; bases outside gene matches: 8. CDR3 size: 14 residues. The CDR3 DNA reads as TGTGCCAGCAGCCCGGGACAGGGTAGAAGTGAGCAGTTCTTC. It is translated as CASSPGQGRSEQFF.